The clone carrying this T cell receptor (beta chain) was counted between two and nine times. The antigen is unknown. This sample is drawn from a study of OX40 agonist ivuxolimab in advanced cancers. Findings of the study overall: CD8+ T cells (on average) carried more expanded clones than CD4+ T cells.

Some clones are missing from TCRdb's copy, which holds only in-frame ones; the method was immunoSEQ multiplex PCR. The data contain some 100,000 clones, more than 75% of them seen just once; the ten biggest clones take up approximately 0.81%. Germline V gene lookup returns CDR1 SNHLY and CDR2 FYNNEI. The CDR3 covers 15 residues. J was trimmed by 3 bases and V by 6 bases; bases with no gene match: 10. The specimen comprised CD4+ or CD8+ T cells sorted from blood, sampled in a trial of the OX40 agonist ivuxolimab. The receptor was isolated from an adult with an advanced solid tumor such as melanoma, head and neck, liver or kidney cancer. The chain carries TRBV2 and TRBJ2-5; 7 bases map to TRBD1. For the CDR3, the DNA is TGTGCCAGCAGCGAAAGGCTAGGGACAGAAGAGACCCAGTACTTC. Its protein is CASSERLGTEETQYF.